These 16 T cell receptor beta chains came from one sample sequenced in a study of cytomegalovirus exposure and HLA in healthy donors. Primers: 60 Vbeta forward and 13 Jbeta reverse. The table came from immunoSEQ multiplex PCR; TCRdb's copy has only in-frame clones and leaves some out. The sample has 120,000 to 150,000 clones, around three fifths seen once; the top ten hold 2.5% to 3.5%. The sequenced sample consisted of PBMCs. These TCRs come from a woman in her 30s in good health and CMV-seropositive.

The V and J genes are TRBV5-1 and TRBJ1-2; 7 positions agree with TRBD1. Trimming removed 4 bases from V and 6 bases from J; junction bases left unmatched: 3. CDR3 length: 12 residues. The germline V gene encodes CDR1 SGHRS and CDR2 YFSETQ. CDR3 region: CASSLDRDGYTF. The CDR3 DNA reads TGCGCCAGCAGCCTTGACAGGGATGGCTACACCTTC.

This chain uses TRBV15 with TRBJ2-7, with 8 bases matching TRBD1. The germline CDR1 and CDR2 sequences are LNHNV and YYDKDF (reference sequence). V gave up 1 base and J gave up 2 bases; unmatched junction bases: 4. This CDR3 is 15 amino acids long. CDR3: CATSRGRDRTYEQYF. The CDR3 DNA is TGTGCCACCAGCAGAGGCCGGGACAGGACCTACGAGCAGTACTTC.

The chain couples TRBV28 to TRBJ1-6; D gene unclear. The germline CDR1 and CDR2 sequences are MDHEN and SYDVKM. The V end lost 2 bases, the J end lost 7 bases, and 12 bases lay between the germline ends. This CDR3 has 15 residues. The CDR3 DNA follows: TGTGCCAGCAGTTTAGCGGATCGGGTGAATTCACCCCTCCACTTT. Translating gives CASSLADRVNSPLHF.

This chain joins TRBV7-8 and TRBJ2-7, with 7 nucleotides matching TRBD2. Germline assignment: CDR1 SGHVS and CDR2 FQNEAQ. Trimming removed 2 bases from V and 0 bases from J; junction bases left unmatched: 4. The length of the CDR3 is 15 residues. The CDR3 loop is CASSLQGGSSYEQYF. The CDR3 DNA follows: TGTGCCAGCAGCTTACAGGGCGGGAGCTCCTACGAGCAGTACTTC. The full variable domain, in which reference TRBV7-8 and TRBJ2-7 provide the parts outside the CDR3, is GAGVSQSPRYKVAKRGQDVALRCDPISGHVSLFWYQQALGQGPEFLTYFQNEAQLDKSGLPSDRFFAERPEGSVSTLKIQRTQQEDSAVYLCASSLQGGSSYEQYFGPGTRLTVT.

The J gene is TRBJ2-7, the V gene TRBV6-1, with 7 bases matching TRBD1. After removal of 2 bases from V and 0 bases from J, the junction contained 10 bases not matched to a gene. The germline CDR1 and CDR2 sequences are MNHNS and SASEGT. The CDR3 covers 17 residues. CDR3 sequence reads: CASSESFGTEISYEQYF. The CDR3 DNA reads TGTGCCAGCAGTGAAAGTTTTGGGACAGAAATCTCCTACGAGCAGTACTTC.

The chain is built from TRBV4-1 and TRBJ1-5; 7 bases align to TRBD1. This CDR3 is 13 amino acids long. Germline V CDR1 and CDR2: MGHRA, YSYEKL. Trimming removed 4 bases from V and 10 bases from J; junction bases left unmatched: 7. This CDR3 reads CASSPPGQSPQHF. CDR3 nucleotide sequence: TGCGCCAGCAGCCCCCCGGGACAGAGTCCCCAGCATTTT.

CDR3 residues: CASGRQSDTEAFF. The CDR3 region has the DNA TGTGCCAGCGGTAGACAGTCCGACACTGAAGCTTTCTTT. The chain has TRBV9 and TRBJ1-1; the D gene is possibly TRBD1 (5 bases). CDR1 is SGDLS, CDR2 YYNGEE, per germline. The CDR3 covers 13 residues. Trimming removed 7 bases from V and 3 bases from J, with 13 bases in between. Full variable domain (remainder filled in from reference TRBV9 and TRBJ1-1): DSGVTQTPKHLITATGQRVTLRCSPRSGDLSVYWYQQSLDQGLQFLIQYYNGEERAKGNILERFSAQQFPDLHSELNLSSLELGDSALYFCASGRQSDTEAFFGQGTRLTVV.

CDR3 sequence reads: CASSMGPGKKLFF. Written as DNA, the CDR3 is TGTGCCAGTAGTATGGGTCCCGGGAAAAAACTGTTTTTT. The chain uses TRBV19 and TRBJ1-4; D gene uncertain. CDR3 length: 13 amino acids. CDR1 and CDR2 (germline): LNHDA, SQIVND (reference sequence). V lost 3 bases, J lost 9 bases, and 11 bases lay in between. Looking up the rest from reference TRBV19 and TRBJ1-4 gives the full variable domain: DGGITQSPKYLFRKEGQNVTLSCEQNLNHDAMYWYRQDPGQGLRLIYYSQIVNDFQKGDIAEGYSVSREKKESFPLTVTSAQKNPTAFYLCASSMGPGKKLFFGSGTQLSVL.

V and J are TRBV9 and TRBJ1-3; the D gene is possibly TRBD1 (5 bases). The CDR3 loop spans 16 amino acids. The V gene's germline CDR1 is SGDLS and CDR2 YYNGEE. Trimming pared 3 bases from V and 8 bases from J, leaving 21 bases between. CDR3 bases: TGTGCCAGCAGCGCCTACCTTAGGGGAGGGGCGGACACCATATATTTT. Translation: CASSAYLRGGADTIYF.

The V gene is TRBV10-2, the J gene TRBJ2-7; possible D gene TRBD2, 5 bases. Germline loops: CDR1 WSHSY, CDR2 SAAADI. Trimming took 0 bases from V and 9 from J, leaving 18 bases between them. CDR3 length equals 15 residues. The CDR3 DNA reads TGCGCCAGCAGTGAGTCCACAGTGCTGTACCGGGGGCAGTACTTC. The encoded protein is CASSESTVLYRGQYF.

The chain couples TRBV6-1 to TRBJ1-5, with D unclear. Germline assignment: CDR1 MNHNS and CDR2 SASEGT. Trimming left V 7 bases short and J 1 base short, with 14 bases between. The CDR3 is 15 amino acids. CDR3 region: CASISSHWSNQPQHF. CDR3 in DNA: TGTGCCAGCATTTCGAGTCATTGGAGCAATCAGCCCCAGCATTTT.

V and J are TRBV2 and TRBJ2-7, with 7 bases identical to TRBD2. The CDR3 consists of 13 residues. J was trimmed by 1 base and V by 8 bases; bases with no gene match: 5. The germline gives CDR1 SNHLY, CDR2 FYNNEI. This chain's CDR3 is CASGGTISYEQYF. CDR3 coding DNA: TGTGCCAGCGGAGGGACTATATCCTACGAGCAGTACTTC.

This clone was counted only a few times. V usage is TRBV7-9 and J usage is TRBJ2-5; 8 nucleotides match TRBD1. CDR1 is SEHNR, CDR2 FQNEAQ, per germline (reference sequence). The CDR3 is made up of 18 amino acids. After removal of 4 bases from V and 2 bases from J, the junction contained 15 bases not matched to a gene. Here the CDR3 reads CASSWAERTGRFQETQYF. For the CDR3, the DNA is TGTGCCAGCAGCTGGGCGGAACGGACAGGGCGATTTCAAGAGACCCAGTACTTC.

This chain uses TRBV6-5 with TRBJ1-4, with D perhaps TRBD1 (5 bases). Trimming cost V 0 bases and J 13 bases, with 15 bases left between them. Germline lookup yields CDR1 MNHEY and CDR2 SVGAGI. CDR3 size: 14 residues. The CDR3 protein is CASSYSRTSGRLFF. The DNA for the CDR3 is TGTGCCAGCAGTTACTCCCGGACATCCGGCAGACTGTTTTTT.

The chain joins TRBV19 to TRBJ2-7, with 7 bases identical to TRBD2. V dropped 9 bases and J dropped 3; count of bases not matched to a gene: 2. CDR3 length: 11 amino acids. CDR1 is LNHDA and CDR2 is SQIVND in the germline V gene (reference sequence). The chain's CDR3 is CASGGGYEQYF. CDR3 nucleotide sequence: TGTGCCAGCGGCGGGGGCTACGAGCAGTACTTC.

The genes are TRBV6-1 and TRBJ2-7; D possibly corresponds to TRBD2 (5 bases). The V end was cut by 2 bases, the J end by 0 bases, with 11 bases between. Germline CDR1 is MNHNS and CDR2 is SASEGT. The CDR3 runs to 15 residues. This CDR3 reads CASSEIGGGSYEQYF. As DNA, the CDR3 is TGTGCCAGCAGTGAAATCGGAGGAGGCTCCTACGAGCAGTACTTC.